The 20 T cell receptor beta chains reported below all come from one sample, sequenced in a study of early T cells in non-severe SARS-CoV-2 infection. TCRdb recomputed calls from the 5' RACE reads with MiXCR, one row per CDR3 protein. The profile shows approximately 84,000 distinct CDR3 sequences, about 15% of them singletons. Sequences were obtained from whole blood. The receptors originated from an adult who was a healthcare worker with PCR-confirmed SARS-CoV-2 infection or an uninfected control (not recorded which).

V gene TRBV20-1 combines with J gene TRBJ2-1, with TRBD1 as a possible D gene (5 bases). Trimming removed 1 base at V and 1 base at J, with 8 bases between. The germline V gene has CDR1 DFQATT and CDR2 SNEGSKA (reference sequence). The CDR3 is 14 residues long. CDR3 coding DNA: TGCAGTGCTAGAGGGGGCCTTTCCTACAATGAGCAGTTCTTC. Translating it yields CSARGGLSYNEQFF.

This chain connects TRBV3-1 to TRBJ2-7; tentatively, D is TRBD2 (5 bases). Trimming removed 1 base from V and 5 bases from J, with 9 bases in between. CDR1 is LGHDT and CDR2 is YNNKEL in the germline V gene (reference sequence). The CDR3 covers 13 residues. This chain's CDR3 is CASSQVPGNEQYF. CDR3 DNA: TGTGCCAGCAGCCAAGTCCCCGGGAACGAGCAGTACTTC.

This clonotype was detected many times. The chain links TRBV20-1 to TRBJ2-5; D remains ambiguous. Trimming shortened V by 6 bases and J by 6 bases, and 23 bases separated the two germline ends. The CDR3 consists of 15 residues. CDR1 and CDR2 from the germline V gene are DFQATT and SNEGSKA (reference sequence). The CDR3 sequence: CSARRNPDVLKTQYF. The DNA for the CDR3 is TGCAGTGCCAGACGGAACCCGGACGTTCTGAAGACCCAGTACTTC.

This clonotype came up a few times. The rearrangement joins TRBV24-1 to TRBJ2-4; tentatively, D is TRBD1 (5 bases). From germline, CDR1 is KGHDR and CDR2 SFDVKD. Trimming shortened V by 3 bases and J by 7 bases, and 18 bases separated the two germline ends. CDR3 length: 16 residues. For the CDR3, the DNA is TGTGCCACCAGTGATGGGCAGGGTATTAATCCGAACATTCAGTACTTC. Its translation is CATSDGQGINPNIQYF.

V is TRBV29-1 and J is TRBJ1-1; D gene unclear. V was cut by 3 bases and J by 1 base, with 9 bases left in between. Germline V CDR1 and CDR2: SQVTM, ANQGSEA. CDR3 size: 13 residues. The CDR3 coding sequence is TGCAGCGTTGATGCGCACGGGAACACTGAAGCTTTCTTT. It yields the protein CSVDAHGNTEAFF.

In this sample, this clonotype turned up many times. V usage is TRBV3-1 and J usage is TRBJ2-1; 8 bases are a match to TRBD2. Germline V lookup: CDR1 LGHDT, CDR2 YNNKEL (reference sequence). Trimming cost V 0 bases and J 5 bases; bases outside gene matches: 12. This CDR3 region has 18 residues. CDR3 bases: TGTGCCAGCAGCCAAGAACTGGGGGCGGCGGGAGGTAACAATGAGCAGTTCTTC. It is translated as CASSQELGAAGGNNEQFF.

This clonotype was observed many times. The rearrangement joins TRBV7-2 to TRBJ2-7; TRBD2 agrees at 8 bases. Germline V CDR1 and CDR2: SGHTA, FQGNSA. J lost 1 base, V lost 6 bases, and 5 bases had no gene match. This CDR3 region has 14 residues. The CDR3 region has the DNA TGTGCCAGCAGTCAACTAGCGGCGTCCTACGAGCAGTACTTC. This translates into CASSQLAASYEQYF.

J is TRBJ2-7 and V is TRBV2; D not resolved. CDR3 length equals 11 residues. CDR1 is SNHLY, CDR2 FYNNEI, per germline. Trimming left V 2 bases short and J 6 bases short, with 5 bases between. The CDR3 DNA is TGTGCCAGCAGTGAATGGTTCGAGCAGTACTTC. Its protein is CASSEWFEQYF. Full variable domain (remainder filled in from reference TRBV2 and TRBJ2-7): EPEVTQTPSHQVTQMGQEVILRCVPISNHLYFYWYRQILGQKVEFLVSFYNNEISEKSEIFDDQFSVERPDGSNFTLKIRSTKLEDSAMYFCASSEWFEQYFGPGTRLTVT.

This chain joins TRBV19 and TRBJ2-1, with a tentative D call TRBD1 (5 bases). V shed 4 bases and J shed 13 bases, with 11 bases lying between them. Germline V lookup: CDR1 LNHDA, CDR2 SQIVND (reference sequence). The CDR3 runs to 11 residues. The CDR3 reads CASSRGFRQFF. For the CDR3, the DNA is TGTGCCAGTAGTAGGGGCTTTAGACAGTTCTTC.

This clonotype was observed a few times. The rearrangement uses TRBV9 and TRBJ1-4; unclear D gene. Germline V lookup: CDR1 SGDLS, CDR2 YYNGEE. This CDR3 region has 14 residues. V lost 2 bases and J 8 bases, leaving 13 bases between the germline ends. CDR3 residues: CASSVSGIHEKLFF. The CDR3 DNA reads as TGTGCCAGCAGCGTCAGCGGGATTCACGAAAAACTGTTTTTT.

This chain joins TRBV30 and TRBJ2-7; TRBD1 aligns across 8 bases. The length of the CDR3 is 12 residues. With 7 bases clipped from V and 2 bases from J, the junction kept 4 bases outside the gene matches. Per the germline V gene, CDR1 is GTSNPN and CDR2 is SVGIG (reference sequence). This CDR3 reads CALGQGPYEQYF. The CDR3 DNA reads TGTGCCTTAGGACAGGGCCCCTACGAGCAGTACTTC. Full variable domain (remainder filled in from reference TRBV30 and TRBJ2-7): SQTIHQWPATLVQPVGSPLSLECTVEGTSNPNLYWYRQAAGRGLQLLFYSVGIGQISSEVPQNLSASRPQDRQFILSSKKLLLSDSGFYLCALGQGPYEQYFGPGTRLTVT.

CDR3 DNA sequence: TGTGCCAGCAGCTTGTTTGCCGGGGAGCTGTTTTTT. This sequence encodes CASSLFAGELFF. The chain links TRBV7-6 to TRBJ2-2; D gene uncertain. The CDR3 length is 12 residues. Germline V gene lookup returns CDR1 SGHVS and CDR2 FNYEAQ. V lost 3 bases and J 6 bases, leaving 5 bases between the germline ends.

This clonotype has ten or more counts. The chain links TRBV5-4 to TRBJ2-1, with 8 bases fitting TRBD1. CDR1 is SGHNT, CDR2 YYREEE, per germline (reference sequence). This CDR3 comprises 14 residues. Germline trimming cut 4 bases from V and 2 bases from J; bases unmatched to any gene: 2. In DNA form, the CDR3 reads TGTGCCAGCAGCGCACAGGGGGCCTACAATGAGCAGTTCTTC. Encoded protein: CASSAQGAYNEQFF.

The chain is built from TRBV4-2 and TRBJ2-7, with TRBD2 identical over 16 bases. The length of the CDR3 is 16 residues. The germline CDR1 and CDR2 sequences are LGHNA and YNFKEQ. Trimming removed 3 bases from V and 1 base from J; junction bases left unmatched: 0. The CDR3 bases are TGTGCCAGCAGCCAGGGACTAGCGGGGGGGTCCTACGAGCAGTACTTC. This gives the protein CASSQGLAGGSYEQYF.

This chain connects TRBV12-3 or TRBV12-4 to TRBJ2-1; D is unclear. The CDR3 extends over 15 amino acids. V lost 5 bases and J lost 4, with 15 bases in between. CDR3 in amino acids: CASSLTITGYNEQFF. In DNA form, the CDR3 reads TGTGCCAGCAGTCTTACAATCACCGGTTACAATGAGCAGTTCTTC.

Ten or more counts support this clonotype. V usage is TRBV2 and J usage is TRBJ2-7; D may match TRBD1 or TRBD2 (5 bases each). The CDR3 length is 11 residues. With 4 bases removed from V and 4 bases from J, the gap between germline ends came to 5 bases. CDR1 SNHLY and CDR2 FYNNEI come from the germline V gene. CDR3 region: CASSGGYEQYF. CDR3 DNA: TGTGCCAGCAGTGGGGGGTACGAGCAGTACTTC. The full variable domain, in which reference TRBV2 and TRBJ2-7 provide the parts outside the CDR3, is EPEVTQTPSHQVTQMGQEVILRCVPISNHLYFYWYRQILGQKVEFLVSFYNNEISEKSEIFDDQFSVERPDGSNFTLKIRSTKLEDSAMYFCASSGGYEQYFGPGTRLTVT.

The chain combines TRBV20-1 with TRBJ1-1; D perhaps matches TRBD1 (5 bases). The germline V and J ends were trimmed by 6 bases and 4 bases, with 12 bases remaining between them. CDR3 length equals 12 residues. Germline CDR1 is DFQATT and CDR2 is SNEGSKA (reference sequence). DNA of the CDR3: TGCAGTGCCACGACAGCTATCACTGAAGCTTTCTTT. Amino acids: CSATTAITEAFF.

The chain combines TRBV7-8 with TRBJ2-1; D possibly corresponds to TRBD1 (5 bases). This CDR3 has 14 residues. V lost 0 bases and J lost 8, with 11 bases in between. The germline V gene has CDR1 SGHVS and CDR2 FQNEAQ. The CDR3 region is CASSLAFRGYEQFF. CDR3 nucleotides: TGTGCCAGCAGCTTAGCCTTTAGGGGCTATGAGCAGTTCTTC.

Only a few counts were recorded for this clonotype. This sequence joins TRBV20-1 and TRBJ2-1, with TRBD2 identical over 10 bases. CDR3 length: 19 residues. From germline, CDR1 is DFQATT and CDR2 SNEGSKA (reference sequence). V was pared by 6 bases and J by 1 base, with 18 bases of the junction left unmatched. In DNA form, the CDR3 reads TGCAGTGCGGATTTGCCGGGACTAGCGATTAGAGGGTCCTACAATGAGCAGTTCTTC. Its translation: CSADLPGLAIRGSYNEQFF.

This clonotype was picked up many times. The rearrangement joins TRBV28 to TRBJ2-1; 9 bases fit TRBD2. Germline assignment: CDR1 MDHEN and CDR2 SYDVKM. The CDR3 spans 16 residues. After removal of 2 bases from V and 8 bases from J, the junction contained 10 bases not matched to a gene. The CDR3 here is CASSLRRASGNDEQFF. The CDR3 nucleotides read TGTGCCAGCAGTTTACGCAGGGCTAGCGGGAACGATGAGCAGTTCTTC.